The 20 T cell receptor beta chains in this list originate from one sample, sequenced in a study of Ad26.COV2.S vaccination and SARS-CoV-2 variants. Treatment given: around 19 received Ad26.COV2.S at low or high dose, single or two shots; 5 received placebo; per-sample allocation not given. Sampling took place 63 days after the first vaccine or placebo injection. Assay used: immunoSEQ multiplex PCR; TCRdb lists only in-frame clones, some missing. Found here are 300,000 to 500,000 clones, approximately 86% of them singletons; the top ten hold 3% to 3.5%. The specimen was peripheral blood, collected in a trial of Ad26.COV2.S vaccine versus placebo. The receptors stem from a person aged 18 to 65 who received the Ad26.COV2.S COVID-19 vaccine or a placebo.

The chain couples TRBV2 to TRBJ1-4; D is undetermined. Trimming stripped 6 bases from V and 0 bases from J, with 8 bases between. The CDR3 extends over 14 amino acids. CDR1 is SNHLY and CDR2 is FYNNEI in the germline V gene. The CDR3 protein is CASRAATTNEKLFF. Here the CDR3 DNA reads TGTGCCAGCAGGGCGGCGACAACTAATGAAAAACTGTTTTTT.

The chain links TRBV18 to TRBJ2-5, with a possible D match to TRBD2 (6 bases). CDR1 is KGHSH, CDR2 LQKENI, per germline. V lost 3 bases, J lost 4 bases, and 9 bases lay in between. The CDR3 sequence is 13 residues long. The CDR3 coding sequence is TGTGCCAGCTCACCGGGGACTCTAGAGACCCAGTACTTC. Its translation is CASSPGTLETQYF.

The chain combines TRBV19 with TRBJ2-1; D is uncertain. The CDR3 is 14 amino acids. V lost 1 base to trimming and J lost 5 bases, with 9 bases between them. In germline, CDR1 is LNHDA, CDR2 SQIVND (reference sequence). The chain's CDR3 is CASSIGVAHNEQFF. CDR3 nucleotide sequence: TGTGCCAGTAGTATAGGGGTAGCCCACAATGAGCAGTTCTTC.

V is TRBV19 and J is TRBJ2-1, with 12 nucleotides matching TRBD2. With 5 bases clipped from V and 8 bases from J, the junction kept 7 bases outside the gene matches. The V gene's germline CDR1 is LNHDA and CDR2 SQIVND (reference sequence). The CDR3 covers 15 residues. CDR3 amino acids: CASSPLAGGLDEQFF. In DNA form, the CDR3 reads TGTGCCAGTAGTCCGCTAGCGGGGGGGCTGGATGAGCAGTTCTTC.

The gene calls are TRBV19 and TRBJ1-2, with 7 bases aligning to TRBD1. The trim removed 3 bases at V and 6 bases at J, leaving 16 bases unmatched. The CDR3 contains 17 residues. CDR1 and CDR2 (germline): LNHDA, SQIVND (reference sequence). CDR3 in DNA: TGTGCCAGTAGTATGTCCCCGCGACAGGGAAGGTCCCATGGCTACACCTTC. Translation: CASSMSPRQGRSHGYTF.

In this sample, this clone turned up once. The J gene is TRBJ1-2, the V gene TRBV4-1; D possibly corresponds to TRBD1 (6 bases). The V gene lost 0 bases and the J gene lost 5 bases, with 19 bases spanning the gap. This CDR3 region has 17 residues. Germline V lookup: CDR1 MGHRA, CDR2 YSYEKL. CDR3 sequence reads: CASSQDRQVGRKYGYTF. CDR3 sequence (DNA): TGCGCCAGCAGCCAAGATCGACAGGTGGGGAGAAAGTATGGCTACACCTTC.

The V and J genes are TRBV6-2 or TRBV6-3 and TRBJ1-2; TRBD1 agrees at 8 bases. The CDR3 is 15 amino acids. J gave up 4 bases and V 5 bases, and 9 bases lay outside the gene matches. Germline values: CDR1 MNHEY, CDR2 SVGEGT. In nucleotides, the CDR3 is TGTGCCAGCAGTGACAGGGGCCTAACCATCTATGGCTACACCTTC. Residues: CASSDRGLTIYGYTF.

CDR3 protein: CASSIQENEGYTF. The CDR3 DNA reads TGTGCCAGCTCGATTCAGGAGAACGAGGGCTACACCTTC. The chain employs TRBV18 and TRBJ1-2; D gene uncertain. In germline, CDR1 is KGHSH, CDR2 LQKENI. The CDR3 is made up of 13 amino acids. V dropped 6 bases and J dropped 8 bases, with 16 bases sitting between them.

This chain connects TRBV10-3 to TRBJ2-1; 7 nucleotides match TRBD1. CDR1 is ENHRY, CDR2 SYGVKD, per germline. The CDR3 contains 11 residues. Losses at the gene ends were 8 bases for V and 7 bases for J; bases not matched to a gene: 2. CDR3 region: CAIGRGNEQFF. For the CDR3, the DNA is TGTGCCATCGGCAGGGGGAATGAGCAGTTCTTC.

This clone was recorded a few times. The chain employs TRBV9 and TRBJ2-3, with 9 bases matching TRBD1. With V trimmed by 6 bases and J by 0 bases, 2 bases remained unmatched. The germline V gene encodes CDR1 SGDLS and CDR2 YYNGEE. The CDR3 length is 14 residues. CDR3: CASKGTGSTDTQYF. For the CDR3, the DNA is TGTGCCAGCAAAGGGACAGGGAGCACAGATACGCAGTATTTT.

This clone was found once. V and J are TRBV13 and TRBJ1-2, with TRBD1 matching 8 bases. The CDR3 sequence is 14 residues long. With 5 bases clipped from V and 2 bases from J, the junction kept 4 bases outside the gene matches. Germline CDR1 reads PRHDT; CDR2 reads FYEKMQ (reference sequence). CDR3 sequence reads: CASSAGQVNYGYTF. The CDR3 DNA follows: TGTGCCAGCAGCGCGGGACAGGTGAACTATGGCTACACCTTC.

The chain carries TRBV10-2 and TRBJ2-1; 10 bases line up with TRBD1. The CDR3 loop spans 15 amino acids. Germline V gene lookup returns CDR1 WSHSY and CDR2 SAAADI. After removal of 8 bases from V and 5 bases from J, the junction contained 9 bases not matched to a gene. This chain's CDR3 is CASRTRDRGDNEQFF. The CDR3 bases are TGCGCCAGCCGGACAAGGGACAGGGGTGACAATGAGCAGTTCTTC.

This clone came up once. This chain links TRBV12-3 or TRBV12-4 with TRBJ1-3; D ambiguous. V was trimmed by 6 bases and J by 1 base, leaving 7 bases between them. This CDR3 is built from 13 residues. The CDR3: CASRIQSGNTIYF. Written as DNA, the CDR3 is TGTGCCAGCAGGATCCAATCTGGAAACACCATATATTTT.

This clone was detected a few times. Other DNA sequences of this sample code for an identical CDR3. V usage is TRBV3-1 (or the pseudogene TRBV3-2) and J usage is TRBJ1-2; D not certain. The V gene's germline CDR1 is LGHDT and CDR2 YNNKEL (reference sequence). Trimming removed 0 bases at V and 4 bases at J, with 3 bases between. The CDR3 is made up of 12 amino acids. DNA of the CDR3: TGTGCCAGCAGCCAAGAAGGCTATGGCTACACCTTC. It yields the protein CASSQEGYGYTF.

CDR3 sequence (DNA): TGCGCCAGCAGGCAGCTACCCGGGCTCAGAGGAAACACCATATATTTT. This sequence encodes CASRQLPGLRGNTIYF. The V call is TRBV4-1, the J call TRBJ1-3, with D unresolved. The CDR3 spans 16 residues. CDR1 and CDR2 from the germline V gene are MGHRA and YSYEKL. V gave up 6 bases and J gave up 4 bases, with 19 bases separating them.

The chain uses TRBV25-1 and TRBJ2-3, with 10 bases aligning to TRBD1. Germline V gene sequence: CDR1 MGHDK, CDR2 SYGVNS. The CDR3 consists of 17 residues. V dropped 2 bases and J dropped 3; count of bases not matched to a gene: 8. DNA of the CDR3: TGTGCCAGCAGTGAACGTGGGACAGGGGATCCAACAGATACGCAGTATTTT. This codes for CASSERGTGDPTDTQYF.

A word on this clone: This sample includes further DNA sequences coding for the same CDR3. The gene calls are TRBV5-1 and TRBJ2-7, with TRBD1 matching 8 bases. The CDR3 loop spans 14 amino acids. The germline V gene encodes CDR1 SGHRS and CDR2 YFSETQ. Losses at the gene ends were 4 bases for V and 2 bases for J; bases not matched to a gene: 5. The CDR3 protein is CASSLGQGAYEQYF. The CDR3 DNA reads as TGCGCCAGCAGCCTAGGACAGGGTGCCTACGAGCAGTACTTC.

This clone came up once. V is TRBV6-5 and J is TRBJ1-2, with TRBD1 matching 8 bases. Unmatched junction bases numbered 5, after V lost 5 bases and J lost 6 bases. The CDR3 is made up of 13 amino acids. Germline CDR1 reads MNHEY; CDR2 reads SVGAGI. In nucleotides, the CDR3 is TGTGCCAGCAGTCTCGACAGGGGACATGGCTACACCTTC. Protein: CASSLDRGHGYTF.

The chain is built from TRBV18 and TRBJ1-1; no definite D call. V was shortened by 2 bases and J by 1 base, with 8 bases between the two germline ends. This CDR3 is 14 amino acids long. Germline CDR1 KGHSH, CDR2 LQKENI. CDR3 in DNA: TGTGCCAGCTCACCATTCGAGAAGAACACTGAAGCTTTCTTT. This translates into CASSPFEKNTEAFF. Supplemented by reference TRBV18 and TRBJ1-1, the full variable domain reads NAGVMQNPRHLVRRRGQEARLRCSPMKGHSHVYWYRQLPEEGLKFMVYLQKENIIDESGMPKERFSAEFPKEGPSILRIQQVVRGDSAAYFCASSPFEKNTEAFFGQGTRLTVV.

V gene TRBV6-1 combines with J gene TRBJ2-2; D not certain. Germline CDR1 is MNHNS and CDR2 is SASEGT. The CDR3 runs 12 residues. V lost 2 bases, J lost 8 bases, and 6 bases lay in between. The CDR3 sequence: CASSEPRGELFF. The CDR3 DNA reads TGTGCCAGCAGTGAACCGAGGGGGGAGCTGTTTTTT.